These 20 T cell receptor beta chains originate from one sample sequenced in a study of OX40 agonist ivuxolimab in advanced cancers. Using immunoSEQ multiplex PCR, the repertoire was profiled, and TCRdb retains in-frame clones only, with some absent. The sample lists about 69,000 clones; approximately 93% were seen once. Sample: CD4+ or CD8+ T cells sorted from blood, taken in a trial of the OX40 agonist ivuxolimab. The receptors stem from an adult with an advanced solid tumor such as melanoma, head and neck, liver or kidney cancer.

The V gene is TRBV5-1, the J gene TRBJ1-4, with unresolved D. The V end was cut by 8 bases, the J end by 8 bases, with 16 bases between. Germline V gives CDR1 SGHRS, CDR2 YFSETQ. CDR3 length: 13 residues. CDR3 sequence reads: CASKPGMAEKLFF. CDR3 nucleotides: TGCGCCAGTAAGCCCGGTATGGCGGAAAAACTGTTTTTT.

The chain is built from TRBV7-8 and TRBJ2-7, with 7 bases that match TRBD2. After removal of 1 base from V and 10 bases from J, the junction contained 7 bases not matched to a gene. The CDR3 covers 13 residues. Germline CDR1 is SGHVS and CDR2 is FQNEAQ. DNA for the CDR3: TGTGCCAGCAGCTTAGGGGCGGGAGCGGGACAGTACTTC. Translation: CASSLGAGAGQYF.

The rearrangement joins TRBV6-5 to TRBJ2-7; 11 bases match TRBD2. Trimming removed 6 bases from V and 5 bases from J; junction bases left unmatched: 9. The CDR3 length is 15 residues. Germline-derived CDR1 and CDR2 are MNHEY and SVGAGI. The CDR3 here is CASSLRLAGFNEQYF. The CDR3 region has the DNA TGTGCCAGCAGCCTGAGACTAGCGGGATTCAACGAGCAGTACTTC.

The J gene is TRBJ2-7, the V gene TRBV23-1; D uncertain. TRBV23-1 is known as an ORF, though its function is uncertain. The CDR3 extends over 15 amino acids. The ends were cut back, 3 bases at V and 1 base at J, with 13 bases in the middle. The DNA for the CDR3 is TGCGCCAGCAGTCAGCTACAGAGGTCATCCTACGAGCAGTACTTC. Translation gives CASSQLQRSSYEQYF.

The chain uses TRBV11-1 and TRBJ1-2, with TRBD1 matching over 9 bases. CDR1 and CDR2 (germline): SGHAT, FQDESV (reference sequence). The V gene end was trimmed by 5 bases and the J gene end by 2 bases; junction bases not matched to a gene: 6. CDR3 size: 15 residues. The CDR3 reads CASSTGQGLNYGYTF. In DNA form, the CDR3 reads TGTGCCAGCAGCACCGGACAGGGGCTGAACTATGGCTACACCTTC.

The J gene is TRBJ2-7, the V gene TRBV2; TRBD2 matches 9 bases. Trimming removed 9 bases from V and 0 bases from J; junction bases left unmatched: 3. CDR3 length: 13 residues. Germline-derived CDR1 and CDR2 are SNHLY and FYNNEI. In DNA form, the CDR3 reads TGTGCCAGTTTTAGCGGGAGCTCCTACGAGCAGTACTTC. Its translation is CASFSGSSYEQYF. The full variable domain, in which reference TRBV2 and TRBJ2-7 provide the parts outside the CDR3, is EPEVTQTPSHQVTQMGQEVILRCVPISNHLYFYWYRQILGQKVEFLVSFYNNEISEKSEIFDDQFSVERPDGSNFTLKIRSTKLEDSAMYFCASFSGSSYEQYFGPGTRLTVT.

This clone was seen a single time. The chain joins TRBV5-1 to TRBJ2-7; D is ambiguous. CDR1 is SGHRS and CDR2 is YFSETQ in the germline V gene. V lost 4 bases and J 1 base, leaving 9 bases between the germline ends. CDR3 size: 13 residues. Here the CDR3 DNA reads TGCGCCAGCAGCAAAGGCGGATCCTACGAGCAGTACTTC. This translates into CASSKGGSYEQYF.

CDR3 coding DNA: TGTGCCAGCAGCTTAGGACTAGCGGGAGGAGTTACGCAGTATTTT. This translates into CASSLGLAGGVTQYF. The chain is built from TRBV28 and TRBJ2-3, with 14 bases lining up with TRBD2. Germline V gene lookup returns CDR1 MDHEN and CDR2 SYDVKM. CDR3 length: 15 residues. V lost 6 bases and J lost 8; bases outside the gene matches: 7.

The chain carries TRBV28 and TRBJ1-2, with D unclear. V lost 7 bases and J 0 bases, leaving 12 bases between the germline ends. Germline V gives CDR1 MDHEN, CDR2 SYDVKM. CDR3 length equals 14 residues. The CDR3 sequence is CASTELRANYGYTF. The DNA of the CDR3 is TGTGCCAGCACTGAGCTGAGAGCTAACTATGGCTACACCTTC.

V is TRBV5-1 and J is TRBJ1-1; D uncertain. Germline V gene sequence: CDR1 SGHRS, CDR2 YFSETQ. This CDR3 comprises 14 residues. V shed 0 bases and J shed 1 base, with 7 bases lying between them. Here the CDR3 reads CASSLDGWNTEAFF. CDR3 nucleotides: TGCGCCAGCAGCTTGGACGGGTGGAACACTGAAGCTTTCTTT.

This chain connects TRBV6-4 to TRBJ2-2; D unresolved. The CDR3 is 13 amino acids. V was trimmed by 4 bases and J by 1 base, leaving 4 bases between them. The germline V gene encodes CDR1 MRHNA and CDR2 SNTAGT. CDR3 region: CASSVRNTGELFF. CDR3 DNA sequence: TGTGCCAGCAGTGTGAGGAACACCGGGGAGCTGTTTTTT.

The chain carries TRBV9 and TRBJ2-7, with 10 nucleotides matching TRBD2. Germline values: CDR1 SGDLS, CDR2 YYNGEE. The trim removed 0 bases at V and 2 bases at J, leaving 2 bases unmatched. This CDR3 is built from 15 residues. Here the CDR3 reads CASSVGTSGPYEQYF. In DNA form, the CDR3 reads TGTGCCAGCAGCGTAGGGACTAGCGGACCCTACGAGCAGTACTTC.

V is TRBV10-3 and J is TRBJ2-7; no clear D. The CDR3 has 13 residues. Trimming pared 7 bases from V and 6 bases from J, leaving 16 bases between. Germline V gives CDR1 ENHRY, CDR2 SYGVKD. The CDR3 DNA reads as TGTGCCATCAACCCTGGTGGTGTTCGCGAGCAGTACTTC. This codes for CAINPGGVREQYF.

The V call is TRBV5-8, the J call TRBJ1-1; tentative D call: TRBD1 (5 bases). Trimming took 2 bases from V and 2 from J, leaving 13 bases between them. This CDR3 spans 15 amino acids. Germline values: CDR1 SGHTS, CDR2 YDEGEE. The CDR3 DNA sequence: TGTGCCAGCAGCTTATACGGGACGTCCAACACTGAAGCTTTCTTT. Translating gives CASSLYGTSNTEAFF. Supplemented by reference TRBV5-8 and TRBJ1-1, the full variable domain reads EAGVTQSPTHLIKTRGQQATLRCSPISGHTSVYWYQQALGLGLQFLLWYDEGEERNRGNFPPRFSGRQFPNYSSELNVNALELEDSALYLCASSLYGTSNTEAFFGQGTRLTVV.

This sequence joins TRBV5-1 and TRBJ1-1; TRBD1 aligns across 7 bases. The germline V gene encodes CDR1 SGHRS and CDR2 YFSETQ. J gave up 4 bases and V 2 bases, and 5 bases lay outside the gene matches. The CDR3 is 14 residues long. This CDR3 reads CASSLIAGGTEAFF. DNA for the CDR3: TGCGCCAGCAGCTTAATCGCAGGGGGCACTGAAGCTTTCTTT.

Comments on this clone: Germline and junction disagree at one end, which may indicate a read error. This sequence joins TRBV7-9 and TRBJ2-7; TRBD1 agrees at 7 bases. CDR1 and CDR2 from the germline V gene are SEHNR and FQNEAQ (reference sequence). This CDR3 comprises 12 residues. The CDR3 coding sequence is TGTGCCAGCAGCTTAACCGGGACAGCCTGTTCCTTC. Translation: CASSLTGTACSF.

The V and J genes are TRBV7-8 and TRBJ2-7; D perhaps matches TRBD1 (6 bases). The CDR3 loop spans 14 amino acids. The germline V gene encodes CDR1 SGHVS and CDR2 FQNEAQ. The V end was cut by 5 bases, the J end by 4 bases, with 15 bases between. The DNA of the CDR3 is TGTGCCAGCAGCGTCCGGGACACCTTATACGAGCAGTACTTC. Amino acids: CASSVRDTLYEQYF. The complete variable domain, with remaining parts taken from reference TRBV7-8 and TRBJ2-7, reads GAGVSQSPRYKVAKRGQDVALRCDPISGHVSLFWYQQALGQGPEFLTYFQNEAQLDKSGLPSDRFFAERPEGSVSTLKIQRTQQEDSAVYLCASSVRDTLYEQYFGPGTRLTVT.

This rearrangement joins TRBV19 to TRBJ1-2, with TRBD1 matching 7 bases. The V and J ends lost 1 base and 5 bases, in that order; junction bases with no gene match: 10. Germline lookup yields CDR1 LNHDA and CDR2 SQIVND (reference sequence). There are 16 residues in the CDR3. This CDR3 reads CASSIVSRGRDYGYTF. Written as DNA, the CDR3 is TGTGCCAGTAGTATAGTCTCAAGGGGGCGAGATTATGGCTACACCTTC.

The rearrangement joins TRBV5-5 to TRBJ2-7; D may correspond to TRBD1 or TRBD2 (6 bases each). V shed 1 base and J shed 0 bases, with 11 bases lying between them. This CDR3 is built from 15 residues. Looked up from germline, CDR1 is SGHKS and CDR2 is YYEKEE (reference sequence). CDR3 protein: CASSLLGGPSYEQYF. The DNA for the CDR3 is TGTGCCAGCAGCTTGTTAGGGGGGCCCTCCTACGAGCAGTACTTC.

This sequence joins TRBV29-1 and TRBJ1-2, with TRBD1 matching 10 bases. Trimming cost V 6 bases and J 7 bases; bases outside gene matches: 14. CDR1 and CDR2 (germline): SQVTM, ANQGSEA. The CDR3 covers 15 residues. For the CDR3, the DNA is TGCAGCGTCAGGAGACCGGGACAGGGGCTGGGTGGCTACACCTTC. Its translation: CSVRRPGQGLGGYTF.